These T cell receptor beta chains were read from a single sample in a study of beta chain features in type 1 diabetes. The method was immunoSEQ multiplex PCR; TCRdb's version includes in-frame clones alone and lacks a portion of them. The sample includes about 360,000 clones, roughly 12% of them seen just once. The sequenced sample was naive CD4+ T cells from blood. These receptor sequences come from a man between 18 and 29 years old in good health. Each CDR3 is given with its conserved first and last residue. Fields, in order: D gene, clone size, J gene, V gene, CDR3 protein, CDR3 DNA. D genes are given only for firm matches. The listing skips clone size in some rows; elsewhere it reads once, few, many or a size class.

TRBD1	.	TRBJ2-7	TRBV28	CASSWSGQLLSYEQYF	TGTGCCAGCAGCTGGTCGGGACAGCTTCTCTCCTACGAGCAGTACTTC
TRBD2	.	TRBJ2-1	TRBV4-2	CASSPGLVGRNEQFF	TGTGCCAGCAGCCCCGGACTAGTTGGTCGGAATGAGCAGTTCTTC
TRBD1	.	TRBJ2-7	TRBV7-9	CASSPRTGHEQYF	TGTGCCAGCAGCCCGCGGACAGGGCACGAGCAGTACTTC
TRBD2	few	TRBJ2-1	TRBV7-3	CASSPTASGRGEQFF	TGTGCCAGCAGCCCTACGGCTAGCGGGAGGGGTGAGCAGTTCTTC
.	.	TRBJ2-3	TRBV9	CASSVAGVGTDTQYF	TGTGCCAGCAGCGTAGCGGGAGTCGGCACAGATACGCAGTATTTT
TRBD2	.	TRBJ2-1	TRBV28	CASSDPSGRAREQFF	TGTGCCAGCAGCGATCCTAGCGGGAGGGCCCGGGAGCAGTTCTTC
.	.	TRBJ2-7	TRBV2	CASTKTVLSYEQYF	TGTGCCAGCACCAAGACTGTGCTCTCCTACGAGCAGTACTTC
TRBD1	.	TRBJ2-5	TRBV18	CASSPGTGEETQYF	TGTGCCAGCTCACCAGGTACAGGGGAAGAGACCCAGTACTTC
.	.	TRBJ1-2	TRBV18	CASSYDGGYGYTF	TGTGCCAGCTCATACGACGGAGGCTATGGCTACACCTTC
.	.	TRBJ2-7	TRBV4-2	CASSQGGGMEYEQYF	TGTGCCAGCAGCCAAGGTGGCGGGATGGAATACGAGCAGTACTTC
TRBD1	few	TRBJ1-2	TRBV7-3	CASSLRGTGDGYTF	TGTGCCAGCAGCTTACGGGGGACAGGGGATGGCTACACCTTC
.	.	TRBJ1-4	TRBV4-1	CASSQDWRKLFF	TGCGCCAGCAGCCAAGACTGGAGGAAACTGTTTTTT
.	few	TRBJ2-7	TRBV19	CASSISRGAYEQYF	TGTGCCAGTAGTATTTCCAGGGGAGCGTACGAGCAGTACTTC
.	few	TRBJ2-7	TRBV7-2	CASSSAGSPREQYF	TGTGCCAGCAGCTCCGCCGGGAGCCCCCGCGAGCAGTACTTC
TRBD1	few	TRBJ2-1	TRBV6-5	CASRRDRGRDEQFF	TGTGCCAGCAGGCGAGACAGGGGGCGGGATGAGCAGTTCTTC
TRBD1	.	TRBJ1-1	TRBV29-1	CSVRKQGIFTEAFF	TGCAGCGTCAGAAAACAGGGGATTTTCACTGAAGCTTTCTTT
.	.	TRBJ2-1	TRBV25-1	CASSPTVLGTNEQFF	TGTGCCAGCAGTCCAACAGTCTTGGGTACCAATGAGCAGTTCTTC
TRBD1	few	TRBJ1-2	TRBV14	CASSRWTGDYGYTF	TGTGCCAGCAGCCGATGGACAGGGGACTATGGCTACACCTTC
.	few	TRBJ2-5	TRBV29-1	CSVRGETQYF	TGCAGCGTTAGGGGGGAGACCCAGTACTTC
.	.	TRBJ2-7	TRBV14	CASSQGPGVLTF	TGTGCCAGCAGCCAGGGCCCAGGGGTCCTTACGTTC
TRBD2	few	TRBJ2-3	TRBV30	CAWSAASGRGTDTQYF	TGTGCCTGGAGTGCGGCCAGCGGGAGGGGCACAGATACGCAGTATTTT
.	few	TRBJ2-7	TRBV4-2	CASSRDTYEQYF	TGTGCCAGCAGCCGAGATACCTACGAGCAGTACTTC
.	few	TRBJ1-2	TRBV30	CAWSRNRSYGYTF	TGTGCCTGGAGTAGGAACAGGTCCTATGGCTACACCTTC
TRBD1	.	TRBJ2-7	TRBV19	CASSTRTGPYEQYF	TGTGCCAGTAGTACCCGGACAGGGCCCTACGAGCAGTACTTC
.	.	TRBJ2-6	TRBV11-3	CASSLFTSGANVLTF	TGTGCCAGCAGCTTATTCACTTCTGGGGCCAACGTCCTGACTTTC
.	.	TRBJ1-5	TRBV28	CASSKWSGGNQPQHF	TGTGCCAGCAGCAAATGGTCAGGGGGCAATCAGCCCCAGCATTTT
TRBD1	.	TRBJ2-7	TRBV6-5	CASSRTGTDEQYF	TGTGCCAGCAGCCGGACAGGGACGGACGAGCAGTACTTC
.	.	TRBJ1-2	TRBV29-1	CSVEDPTNYGYTF	TGCAGCGTTGAAGATCCAACTAACTATGGCTACACCTTC
.	many	TRBJ1-3	TRBV4-3	CASSQDLRNTIYF	TGCGCCAGCAGCCAAGATCTGAGGAACACCATATATTTT
TRBD1	few	TRBJ2-7	TRBV25-1	CASSAQGATYEQYF	TGTGCCAGCAGTGCACAGGGGGCAACCTACGAGCAGTACTTC
TRBD1	.	TRBJ1-1	TRBV5-4	CASSPGQLTEAFF	TGTGCCAGCAGCCCGGGACAGTTAACTGAAGCTTTCTTT
.	few	TRBJ1-3	TRBV28	CASSLPTTGVSGNTIYF	TGTGCCAGCAGTTTACCCACGACAGGAGTCTCTGGAAACACCATATATTTT
.	.	TRBJ2-7	TRBV9	CASSVGGLPTYEQYF	TGTGCCAGCAGCGTAGGGGGCTTACCCACCTACGAGCAGTACTTC
.	.	TRBJ2-3	TRBV21-1	CASSHKAGAQYF	TGTGCCAGCAGCCATAAAGCGGGGGCGCAGTATTTT
.	few	TRBJ1-5	TRBV25-1	CASSPGGNQPQHF	TGTGCCAGCAGTCCAGGGGGCAATCAGCCCCAGCATTTT
.	.	TRBJ2-7	TRBV4-1	CASSPPGYYGSYEQYF	TGCGCCAGCAGCCCCCCCGGGTACTATGGCTCCTACGAGCAGTACTTC
TRBD2	few	TRBJ2-5	TRBV30	CAWSVPGGGAGGTQYF	TGTGCCTGGAGTGTACCTGGCGGGGGGGCCGGGGGGACCCAGTACTTC
TRBD1	few	TRBJ2-3	TRBV29-1	CSVVGTVTDTQYF	TGCAGCGTTGTGGGGACAGTAACCGATACGCAGTATTTT
TRBD1	.	TRBJ1-2	TRBV19	CASSITGDYGYTF	TGTGCCAGTAGTATTACAGGGGACTATGGCTACACCTTC
TRBD1	few	TRBJ2-7	TRBV5-6	CASSFGQGISYEQYF	TGTGCCAGCAGCTTCGGACAGGGTATATCCTACGAGCAGTACTTC
.	few	TRBJ2-5	TRBV18	CASSPGGAQETQYF	TGTGCCAGCTCACCGGGCGGGGCCCAAGAGACCCAGTACTTC
.	few	TRBJ2-5	TRBV15	CATSRDRGLQETQYF	TGTGCCACCAGCAGAGATCGAGGGCTCCAAGAGACCCAGTACTTC
.	many	TRBJ2-3	TRBV18	CASSPSATTDTQYF	TGTGCCAGCTCACCGAGCGCCACCACAGATACGCAGTATTTT
.	few	TRBJ1-4	TRBV7-2	CASSLGQGNEKLFF	TGTGCCAGCAGCTTAGGCCAGGGTAATGAAAAACTGTTTTTT
.	few	TRBJ2-1	TRBV29-1	CSADSTSYNEQFF	TGCAGCGCGGACAGTACATCCTACAATGAGCAGTTCTTC